The rows below give T cell receptor beta chains drawn from one sample of a study of CD8+CD57+ T cells in acquired aplastic anemia. One entry per CDR3 protein, called by TCRdb with MiXCR from the reads. The sample includes 150,000 to 200,000 distinct CDR3 sequences, 55% to 70% of them seen just once. The sample taken for sequencing was sorted CD4+, CD8+, or CD8+CD57+ T cells (not recorded which) from PBMCs. Receptor source: a human donor with severe aplastic anemia or a healthy control (not recorded which). Each CDR3 is given with its conserved first and last residue. The D gene is left open where the match is weak. Some rows have no size entry. The others give once, few or many, or a class for an expanded clone.

D gene,V gene,J gene,clone size,CDR3 protein,CDR3 DNA
-,TRBV7-9,TRBJ2-3,-,CATHGSSSSTDTQYF,TGTGCCACCCACGGTTCGAGTTCTAGCACAGATACGCAGTATTTT
-,TRBV25-1,TRBJ1-1,many,CASSEATWGDTEAFF,TGTGCCAGCAGTGAAGCGACCTGGGGGGACACTGAAGCTTTCTTT
-,TRBV7-2,TRBJ2-2,-,CASSLRPGGTTGELFF,TGTGCCAGCAGCTTAAGACCTGGGGGGACCACCGGGGAGCTGTTTTTT
TRBD2,TRBV20-1,TRBJ2-5,-,CSAGTSGREETQYF,TGCAGTGCCGGGACTAGCGGGAGAGAAGAGACCCAGTACTTC
TRBD1,TRBV7-8,TRBJ2-2,many,CAGQGATTLTGELFF,TGTGCCGGACAGGGGGCAACTACTCTCACCGGGGAGCTGTTTTTT
-,TRBV7-9,TRBJ2-1,few,CASSSGLTYNEQFF,TGTGCCAGCAGCTCAGGGTTGACCTACAATGAGCAGTTCTTC
TRBD1,TRBV20-1,TRBJ1-1,-,CSAPGQGAPNTEAFF,TGCAGTGCTCCTGGACAGGGGGCGCCGAACACTGAAGCTTTCTTT
-,TRBV19,TRBJ2-7,-,CASSPLTGPYEQYF,TGTGCCAGTAGTCCGCTAACAGGGCCCTACGAGCAGTACTTC
TRBD2,TRBV7-3,TRBJ2-3,-,CASSLVVAGGPFEGPSTDTQYF,TGTGCCAGCAGCTTAGTCGTAGCGGGGGGGCCCTTCGAGGGCCCTAGCACAGATACGCAGTATTTT
-,TRBV20-1,TRBJ2-5,few,CSAHREETQYF,TGCAGTGCTCACAGGGAGGAGACCCAGTACTTT
-,TRBV2,TRBJ2-5,-,CASGPSMGETQYF,TGTGCCAGCGGGCCGAGTATGGGAGAGACCCAGTACTTC
-,TRBV10-1,TRBJ2-5,few,CASSESGQETQYF,TGCGCCAGCAGTGAGTCGGGCCAAGAGACCCAGTACTTC
TRBD1,TRBV15,TRBJ2-1,-,CATSSRDRDDNEQFF,TGTGCCACCAGCAGCCGGGACAGGGACGACAATGAGCAGTTCTTC
TRBD1,TRBV29-1,TRBJ2-1,-,CSVGWTGSSEQFF,TGCAGCGTCGGGTGGACAGGTAGCAGTGAGCAGTTCTTC
-,TRBV3-1,TRBJ2-7,-,CASSQDPGGADDYEQYF,TGTGCCAGCAGCCAAGATCCTGGAGGGGCGGACGACTACGAGCAGTACTTC
TRBD1,TRBV19,TRBJ1-2,-,CASSKTGGNYGYTF,TGTGCCAGTAGTAAAACAGGGGGGAACTATGGCTACACCTTC
-,TRBV6-1,TRBJ2-1,-,CASMDWGHNEQFF,TGTGCCAGCATGGATTGGGGGCACAATGAGCAGTTCTTC
-,TRBV20-1,TRBJ1-1,few,CSAQAGTNTEAFF,TGCAGTGCTCAAGCAGGGACGAACACTGAAGCTTTCTTT
-,TRBV27,TRBJ2-2,few,CASSLSHPGELFF,TGTGCCAGCAGTTTGTCTCACCCGGGGGAGCTGTTTTTT
TRBD1,TRBV27,TRBJ1-2,many,CASSRRQGDGGYTF,TGTGCCAGCAGCCGGCGACAGGGAGACGGTGGCTACACCTTC
TRBD1,TRBV2,TRBJ2-7,-,CASSEGGQGPYEQYF,TGTGCCAGCAGTGAAGGCGGACAGGGCCCCTACGAGCAGTACTTC
TRBD1,TRBV10-1,TRBJ1-1,-,CASSRDSSNTEAFF,TGCGCCAGCAGCCGGGACAGCTCTAACACTGAAGCTTTCTTT
-,TRBV5-1,TRBJ2-7,-,CASSSAGEQYF,TGCGCCAGCAGCTCCGCGGGAGAGCAGTACTTC
-,TRBV7-9,TRBJ1-2,-,CASSSGGGDNYGYTF,TGTGCCAGCAGCTCCGGGGGGGGGGACAACTATGGCTACACCTTC
-,TRBV19,TRBJ1-6,few,CASRSGTNYNSPLHF,TGTGCCAGCCGAAGTGGCACCAACTATAATTCACCCCTCCACTTT